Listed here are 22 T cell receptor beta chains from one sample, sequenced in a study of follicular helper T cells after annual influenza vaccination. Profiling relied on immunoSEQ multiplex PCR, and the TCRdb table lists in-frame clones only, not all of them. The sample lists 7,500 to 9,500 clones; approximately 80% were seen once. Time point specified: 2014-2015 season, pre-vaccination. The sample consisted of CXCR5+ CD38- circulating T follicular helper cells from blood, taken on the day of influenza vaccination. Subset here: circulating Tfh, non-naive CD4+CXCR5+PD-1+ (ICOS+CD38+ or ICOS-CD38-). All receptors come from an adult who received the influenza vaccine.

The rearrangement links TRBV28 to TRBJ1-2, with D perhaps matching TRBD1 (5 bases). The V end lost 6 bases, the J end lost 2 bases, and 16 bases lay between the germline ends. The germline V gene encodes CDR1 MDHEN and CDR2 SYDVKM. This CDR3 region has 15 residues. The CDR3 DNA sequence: TGTGCCAGCAGCCCCGGGGGGGGGACCAACTATGGCTACACCTTC. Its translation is CASSPGGGTNYGYTF.

CDR3 nucleotides: TGTGCCAGCTCACCAACTAGCGGGGGGCCAACCGAGCAGTACTTC. It yields the protein CASSPTSGGPTEQYF. The rearrangement joins TRBV18 to TRBJ2-7; 12 bases match TRBD2. The germline gives CDR1 KGHSH, CDR2 LQKENI. The ends lost 2 bases at V and 6 bases at J; junction bases unmatched: 5. The CDR3 extends over 15 amino acids.

CDR3 sequence reads: CAIGRDEQFF. The CDR3 bases are TGTGCCATCGGTCGGGATGAGCAGTTCTTC. This chain links TRBV10-3 with TRBJ2-1, with D hard to call. CDR3 length: 10 residues. Trimming removed 8 bases from V and 8 bases from J, with 7 bases in between. Germline CDR1 and CDR2: ENHRY and SYGVKD.

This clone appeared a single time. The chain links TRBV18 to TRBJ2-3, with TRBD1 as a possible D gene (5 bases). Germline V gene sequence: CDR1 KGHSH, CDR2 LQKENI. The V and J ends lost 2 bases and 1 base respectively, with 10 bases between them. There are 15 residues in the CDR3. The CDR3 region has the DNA TGTGCCAGCTCACCAGCAGGGATCCGCACAGATACGCAGTATTTT. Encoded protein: CASSPAGIRTDTQYF.

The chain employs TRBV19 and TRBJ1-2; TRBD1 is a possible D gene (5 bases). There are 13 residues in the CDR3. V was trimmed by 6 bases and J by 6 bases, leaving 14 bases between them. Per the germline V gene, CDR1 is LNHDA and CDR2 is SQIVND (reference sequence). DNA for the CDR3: TGTGCCAGTAGGAGGGGAGTAAACGATGGCTACACCTTC. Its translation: CASRRGVNDGYTF.

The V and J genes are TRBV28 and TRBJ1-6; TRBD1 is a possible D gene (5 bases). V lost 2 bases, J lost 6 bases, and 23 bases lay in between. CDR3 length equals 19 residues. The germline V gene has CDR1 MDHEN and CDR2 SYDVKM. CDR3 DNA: TGTGCCAGCAGTTTACGGCGCGACAGTTCTGGGTCTTCTAATTCACCCCTCCACTTT. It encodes CASSLRRDSSGSSNSPLHF.

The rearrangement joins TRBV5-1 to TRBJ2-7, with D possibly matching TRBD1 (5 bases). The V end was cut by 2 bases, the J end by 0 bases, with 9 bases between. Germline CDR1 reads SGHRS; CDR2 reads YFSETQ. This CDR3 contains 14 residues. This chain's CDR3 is CASSFQGDSYEQYF. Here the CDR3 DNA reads TGCGCCAGCAGCTTTCAGGGCGACTCCTACGAGCAGTACTTC.

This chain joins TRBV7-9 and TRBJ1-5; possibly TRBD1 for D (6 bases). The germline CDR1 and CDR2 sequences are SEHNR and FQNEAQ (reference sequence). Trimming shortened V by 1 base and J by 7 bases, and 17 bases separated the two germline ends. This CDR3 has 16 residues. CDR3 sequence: CASSLGQAGDGQPQHF. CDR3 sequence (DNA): TGTGCCAGCAGCTTAGGTCAGGCAGGGGATGGACAGCCCCAGCATTTT. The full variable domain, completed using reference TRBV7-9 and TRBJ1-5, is DTGVSQNPRHKITKRGQNVTFRCDPISEHNRLYWYRQTLGQGPEFLTYFQNEAQLEKSRLLSDRFSAERPKGSFSTLEIQRTEQGDSAMYLCASSLGQAGDGQPQHFGDGTRLSIL.

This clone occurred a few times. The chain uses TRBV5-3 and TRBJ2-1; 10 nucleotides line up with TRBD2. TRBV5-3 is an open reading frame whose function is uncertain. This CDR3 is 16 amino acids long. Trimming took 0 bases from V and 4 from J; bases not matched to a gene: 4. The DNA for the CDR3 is TGTGCCAGAAGCTTGGAAGCGGGGGGGACATACAATGAGCAGTTCTTC. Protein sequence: CARSLEAGGTYNEQFF.

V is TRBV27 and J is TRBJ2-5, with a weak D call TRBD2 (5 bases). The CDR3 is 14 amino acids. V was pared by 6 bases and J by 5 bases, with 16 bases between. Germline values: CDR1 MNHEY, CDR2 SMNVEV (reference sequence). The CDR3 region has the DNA TGTGCCAGCAGGCGACTAAGTTCTGGGGAGACCCAGTACTTC. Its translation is CASRRLSSGETQYF.

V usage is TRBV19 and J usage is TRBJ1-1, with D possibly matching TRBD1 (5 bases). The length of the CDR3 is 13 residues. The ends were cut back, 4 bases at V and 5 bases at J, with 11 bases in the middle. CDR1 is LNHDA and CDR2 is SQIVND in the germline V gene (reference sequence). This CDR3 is CASSKQQATEAFF. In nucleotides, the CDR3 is TGTGCCAGTAGTAAACAACAGGCGACTGAAGCTTTCTTT.

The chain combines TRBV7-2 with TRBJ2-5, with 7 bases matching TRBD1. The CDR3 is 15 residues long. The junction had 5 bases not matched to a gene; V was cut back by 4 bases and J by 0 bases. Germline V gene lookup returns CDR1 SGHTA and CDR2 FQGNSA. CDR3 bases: TGTGCCAGCAGCTCGATGGGGACAGACCAAGAGACCCAGTACTTC. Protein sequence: CASSSMGTDQETQYF.

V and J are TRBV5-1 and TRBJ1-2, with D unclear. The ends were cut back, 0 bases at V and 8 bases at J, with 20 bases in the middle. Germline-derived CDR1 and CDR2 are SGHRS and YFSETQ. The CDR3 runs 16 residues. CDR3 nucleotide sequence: TGCGCCAGCAGCTTGGCCAAAACTGTTGAGAGAAGAGGCTACACCTTC. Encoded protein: CASSLAKTVERRGYTF.

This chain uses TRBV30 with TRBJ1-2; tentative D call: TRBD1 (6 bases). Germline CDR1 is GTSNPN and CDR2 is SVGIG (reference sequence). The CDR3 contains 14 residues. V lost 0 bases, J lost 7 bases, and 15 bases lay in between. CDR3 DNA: TGTGCCTGGAGTGTTCACCCAGGGGTTGGTGGCTACACCTTC. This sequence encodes CAWSVHPGVGGYTF.

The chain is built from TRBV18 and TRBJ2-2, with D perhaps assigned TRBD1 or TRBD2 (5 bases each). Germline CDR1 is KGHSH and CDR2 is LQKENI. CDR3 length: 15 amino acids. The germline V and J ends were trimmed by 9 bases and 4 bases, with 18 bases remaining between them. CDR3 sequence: CASSGTEIFTGELFF. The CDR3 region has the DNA TGTGCCAGTTCCGGGACCGAAATTTTCACCGGGGAGCTGTTTTTT.

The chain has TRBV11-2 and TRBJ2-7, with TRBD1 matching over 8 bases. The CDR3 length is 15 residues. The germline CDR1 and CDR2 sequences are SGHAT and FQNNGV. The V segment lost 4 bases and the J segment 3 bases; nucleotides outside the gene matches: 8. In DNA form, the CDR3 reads TGTGCCAGCAGCTCGACCACAGGGGGAAGCTACGAGCAGTACTTC. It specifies CASSSTTGGSYEQYF. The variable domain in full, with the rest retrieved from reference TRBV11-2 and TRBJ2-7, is EAGVAQSPRYKIIEKRQSVAFWCNPISGHATLYWYQQILGQGPKLLIQFQNNGVVDDSQLPKDRFSAERLKGVDSTLKIQPAKLEDSAVYLCASSSTTGGSYEQYFGPGTRLTVT.

The CDR3 spells CASAKGDSNYGYTF. The CDR3 DNA reads TGTGCCAGCGCCAAGGGGGACAGTAACTATGGCTACACCTTC. This chain links TRBV4-2 with TRBJ1-2, with TRBD1 identical over 7 bases. With 8 bases clipped from V and 1 base from J, the junction kept 7 bases outside the gene matches. Germline assignment: CDR1 LGHNA and CDR2 YNFKEQ. The CDR3 contains 14 residues.

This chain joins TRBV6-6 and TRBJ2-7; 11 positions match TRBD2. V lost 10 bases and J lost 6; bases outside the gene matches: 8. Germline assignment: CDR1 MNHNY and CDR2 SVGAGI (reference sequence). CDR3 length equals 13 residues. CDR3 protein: CATSLAGGPEQYF. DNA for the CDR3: TGTGCCACCTCCTTAGCGGGGGGGCCCGAGCAGTACTTC.

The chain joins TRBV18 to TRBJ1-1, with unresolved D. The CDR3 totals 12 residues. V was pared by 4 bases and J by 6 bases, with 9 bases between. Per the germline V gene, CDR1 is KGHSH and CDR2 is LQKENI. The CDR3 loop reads CASSQGTAEAFF. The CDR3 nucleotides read TGTGCCAGCTCACAGGGCACGGCTGAAGCTTTCTTT.

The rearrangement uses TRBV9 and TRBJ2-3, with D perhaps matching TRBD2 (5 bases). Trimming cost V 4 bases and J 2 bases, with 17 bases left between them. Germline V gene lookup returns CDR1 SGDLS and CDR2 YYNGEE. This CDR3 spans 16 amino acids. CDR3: CASSSREGAFTDTQYF. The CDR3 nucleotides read TGTGCCAGCAGCTCGAGGGAAGGTGCCTTCACAGATACGCAGTATTTT.

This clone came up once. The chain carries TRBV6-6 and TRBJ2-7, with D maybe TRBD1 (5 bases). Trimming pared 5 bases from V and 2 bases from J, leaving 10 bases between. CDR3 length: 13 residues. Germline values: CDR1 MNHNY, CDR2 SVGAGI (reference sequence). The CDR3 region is CASSRQFPYEQYF. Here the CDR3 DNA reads TGTGCCAGCAGTAGACAGTTTCCCTACGAGCAGTACTTC.

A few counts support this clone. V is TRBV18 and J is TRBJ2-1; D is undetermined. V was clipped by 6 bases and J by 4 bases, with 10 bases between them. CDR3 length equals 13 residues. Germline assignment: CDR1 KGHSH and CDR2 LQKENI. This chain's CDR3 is CASSHDSYNEQFF. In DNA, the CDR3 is TGTGCCAGCTCTCATGACTCTTACAATGAGCAGTTCTTC.